This passage covers 3 T cell receptor beta chains from one sample sequenced in a study of cytomegalovirus exposure and HLA in healthy donors (TCRdb year 2017). The library was obtained by the immunoSEQ multiplex PCR assay. Entries here come from immuneACCESS through TCRdb and include only in-frame sequences with V and J called. Some clones fail to appear in such tables; in the studies checked, an unresolved V gene covers under half of the shortfall, and the cause of the remainder is unknown. The sample table records over 200,000 clones; around 86% of these occur just once. The top ten clonotypes cover roughly 2% of the sample. The sequencing input was PBMCs. The origin of the receptors is a woman aged 18-29 years in good health and CMV-seropositive.

The chain employs TRBV5-1 and TRBJ1-5; D is possibly TRBD1 (6 bases). The CDR3 covers 14 residues. Germline V gene data show CDR1 as SGHRS and CDR2 as YFSETQ. The V gene lost 2 bases and the J gene lost 6 bases, with 12 bases spanning the gap. The CDR3 region is CASSLGTLGQPQHF. CDR3 coding DNA: TGCGCCAGCAGCTTAGGGACACTCGGTCAGCCCCAGCATTTT.

V usage is TRBV7-3 and J usage is TRBJ1-4; 7 bases match TRBD1. V lost 5 bases to trimming and J lost 5 bases; unmatched junction nucleotides: 8. CDR1 SGHTA and CDR2 FQGTGA come from the germline V gene. CDR3 length: 15 amino acids. The CDR3 DNA reads TGTGCCAGCAGCGGGGGACAGATAAAAAATGAAAAACTGTTTTTT. Translated: CASSGGQIKNEKLFF.

This clone has a handful of counts. The CDR3 protein is CASRAIYDEQFF. CDR3 DNA sequence: TGTGCCAGCCGAGCTATATACGATGAGCAGTTCTTC. The chain carries TRBV27 and TRBJ2-1; D ambiguous. The germline V gene has CDR1 MNHEY and CDR2 SMNVEV (reference sequence). The CDR3 runs 12 residues. Trimming removed 8 bases at V and 8 bases at J, with 13 bases between.